The T cell receptor (beta chain) described here comes from a study of CD8+ T cells in alopecia areata. Study-wide context: The percentage of affected scalp area served as the score of severity for treated patients. Study findings and constraints: Besides other cells, scalp samples also yield sequences of resident alphabeta T cells from normal skin. Alopecia totalis/universalis scalp especially showed more expanded CD8+ clones than normal scalp.

About this clone itself: Its antigen is currently unknown.

Treatment defined: oral pan-JAK inhibitor, 5-10 mg twice daily. The investigators collected lesional scalp punch biopsies and peripheral blood from alopecia areata patients. The authors extracted RNA and reverse transcribed it into cDNA as the sequencing template. Sequenced by immunoSEQ multiplex PCR; TCRdb stores in-frame clones only, minus some. The sample carries roughly 76,000 clones, roughly 30% recorded once. V was clipped by 5 bases and J by 10 bases, with 9 bases between them. Germline values: CDR1 SEHNR, CDR2 FQNEAQ (reference sequence). The CDR3 runs to 11 residues. This chain connects TRBV7-9 to TRBJ2-1; D call uncertain. This TCR was recovered from a human donor with alopecia areata. The sequencing here drew on CD8+ T cells sorted from blood, taken at week 4, from a patient treated with tofacitinib. CDR3 bases: TGTGCCAGCAGCCCCACCCGAGAGCAGTTCTTC. It codes for CASSPTREQFF.